This entry concerns a single T cell receptor (beta chain). This clonotype was observed at least ten times. It lacks a known antigen. No base quality values were provided; no much bigger clone lies one nucleotide off. Receptors were amplified or captured by 5' RACE. TCRdb lists the instrument as NextSeq 500. To allow correction of PCR and sequencing errors, the TCR library protocol tagged every TCR cDNA molecule with a unique molecular identifier. For the original study's pipeline: TCR identification, UMI-based error correction and CDR3 extraction were all carried out with Decombinator tools. Expanded TCRs were defined as those above a frequency of 2 per 1,000, corresponding to the top 1% of the tumor frequency distribution. Expanded tumor TCRs were classed as regional if statistically deemed absent (corrected P<0.05) from at least one tumor region, otherwise ubiquitous. Renyi diversity was calculated using the R vegan package after each repertoire was subsampled 100 times to 5,000 TCRs. CDR3 similarity networks were built from amino acid triplet string-kernel similarity, connecting CDR3s with pairwise similarity above 0.82. Through fastp at Q25 and MiXCR, TCRdb rebuilt clones from the public reads, retaining in-frame beta chains. CDR3 protein sequences are deduplicated, and each keeps its most common genes and DNA. For this entry, the V and J calls and clone size follow TCRdb and not the study's own pipeline. A total of over 25,000 distinct CDR3 sequences appear in this sample, around 6.5% of them only once. The top ten hold approximately 24% of the sample.

This entry comes from a study of spatial heterogeneity in lung cancer (dated by TCRdb to between 2017 and 2020). Regarding the complete study: More beta-chain than alpha-chain transcripts were consistently detected, likely reflecting higher beta-chain transcript abundance. In tumor regions, TCR transcript counts showed a strong correlation with a T cell transcriptional module score from matched bulk RNA-seq. At surgery, 200 or so tumor regions, roughly 63 matched nontumor lung samples and more than 55 PBMC samples were TCR-sequenced for both alpha and beta chains. Nonsynonymous mutation counts, determined by whole-exome sequencing of tumor tissue, were related to TCR repertoire features. TCR alpha and beta repertoires were quantitatively compared across multiple tumor regions, matched nontumor lung and blood in non-small cell lung cancer. In the raw uncorrected reads, each unique combination of TCR and UMI appeared more than ten times on average.

Overall results and qualifications from the work: Additional single-cell paired TCR alpha and beta sequencing was considered necessary to confirm, at a functional level, the hypothesis that regional TCRs recognize regional mutations. TCR-seq coverage of tumor T cells was estimated to be only approximately 7% for alpha chains and approximately 12% for beta chains. The tumor nonsynonymous mutation count correlated with the number of expanded alpha and beta TCRs within the tumor. The count of ubiquitous expanded TCRs correlated with the count of ubiquitous nonsynonymous mutations, and the count of regional expanded TCRs correlated with the count of regional nonsynonymous mutations.

Taken from cysteine to phenylalanine, the CDR3 has 13 residues. CDR3 DNA is the only sequence kept; it has 39 bases, read in frame from the first base. V and J lose 2 bases and 5 bases, and a span of 9 bases separates them. CDR1 and CDR2 (MNHNY, SVGAGI) derive from the germline V gene (reference sequence). The time point label on this specimen signifies: sample taken at primary tumor resection. The donors were fewer than 90 patients from the lung TRACERx cohort who had early-stage, untreated non-small cell lung cancer. Whole RNA extracted from tumor and nontumor lung tissue, or from cryopreserved PBMC samples, was used for TCR sequencing without cell sorting. A patient was chosen for TCR sequencing only when enough RNA was available from at least two tumor regions. Before being selected, tumor and adjacent nontumor lung specimens were reviewed by a lung pathologist.

Sample: lung tumor tissue, taken at surgery. The chain is encoded by TRBV6-6 joined to TRBJ1-1; TRBD1 is a possible D gene, resting on 5 matching bases. The TCR sequence derives from a male donor with early-stage non-small cell lung cancer. The DNA is as follows: TGTGCCAGCAGTTACGGGGGGGGGACTGAAGCTTTCTTT. Its translation reads: CASSYGGGTEAFF.